These 13 T cell receptor beta chains were all obtained from the same sample, sequenced in a study of early T cells in non-severe SARS-CoV-2 infection. MiXCR, run by TCRdb on the 5' RACE reads, gives a single entry per CDR3 protein. The sample holds roughly 63,000 distinct CDR3 sequences, around 11% seen once. The material was whole blood, obtained at baseline. All receptors derive from an adult who was a healthcare worker with PCR-confirmed SARS-CoV-2 infection or an uninfected control (not recorded which). The donor label of this sample is uncertain.

Comments on this clonotype: Germline and junction disagree at one end, which may indicate a read error. The chain combines TRBV5-1 with TRBJ2-1; TRBD1 might be the D (6 bases). Germline V gives CDR1 SGHRS, CDR2 YFSETQ. This CDR3 is built from 14 residues. The CDR3 loop is CTSSFGQTYNEQFF. The CDR3 DNA sequence: TGCACCAGCTCCTTTGGACAGACCTACAATGAGCAGTTCTTC.

This chain uses TRBV6-1 with TRBJ2-6; D is ambiguous. Germline V gene data show CDR1 as MNHNS and CDR2 as SASEGT. This CDR3 has 17 residues. CDR3 region: CELGGTYQYPGANVLTF. CDR3 nucleotides: TGTGAACTGGGTGGAACATACCAATACCCTGGGGCCAACGTCCTGACTTTC.

In this sample, this clonotype turned up many times. V usage is TRBV3-1 and J usage is TRBJ1-6; the D is unclear. Trimming pared 4 bases from V and 5 bases from J, leaving 18 bases between. Looked up from germline, CDR1 is LGHDT and CDR2 is YNNKEL (reference sequence). The CDR3 covers 17 residues. The CDR3 is CASSPPPEGVDNSPLHF. In nucleotides, the CDR3 is TGTGCCAGCAGCCCCCCCCCGGAAGGAGTGGATAATTCACCCCTCCACTTT.

This clonotype has only a few counts. The chain recombines TRBV24-1 with TRBJ2-3; D gene unclear. Per germline, CDR1 KGHDR and CDR2 SFDVKD. The V and J ends lost 5 bases and 2 bases respectively, with 10 bases between them. CDR3 length: 14 amino acids. This CDR3 is CATSVSGITDTQYF. CDR3 nucleotide sequence: TGTGCCACCAGTGTGAGTGGGATCACAGATACGCAGTATTTT.

V is TRBV4-2 and J is TRBJ2-7; no clear D gene. Germline assignment: CDR1 LGHNA and CDR2 YNFKEQ. V lost 3 bases and J lost 9, with 24 bases in between. The CDR3 is 16 residues long. The DNA of the CDR3 is TGTGCCAGCAGCCATATTCAACCCCTGGTAACCTCCGGGCAGTACGTC. It encodes CASSHIQPLVTSGQYV.

This clonotype was seen more than once but under ten times. The gene calls are TRBV30 and TRBJ2-5, with TRBD1 matching 11 bases. Germline assignment: CDR1 GTSNPN and CDR2 SVGIG (reference sequence). The junction had 3 bases not matched to a gene; V was cut back by 2 bases and J by 4 bases. This CDR3 has 14 amino acids. CDR3 amino acids: CAWSHGTGGETQYF. In DNA form, the CDR3 reads TGTGCCTGGAGTCATGGGACAGGGGGAGAGACCCAGTACTTC.

The chain recombines TRBV24-1 with TRBJ2-2; 9 bases align to TRBD1. This CDR3 has 18 residues. Germline V gives CDR1 KGHDR, CDR2 SFDVKD. Losses at the gene ends were 3 bases for V and 2 bases for J; bases not matched to a gene: 9. CDR3 protein: CATSDPGTGTFNTGELFF. The CDR3 DNA sequence: TGTGCCACCAGTGATCCCGGGACAGGGACTTTCAACACCGGGGAGCTGTTTTTT.

This clonotype occurred many times. CDR3 in amino acids: CASSQGRAGPNEKLFF. CDR3 nucleotides: TGCGCCAGCAGCCAAGGCAGGGCAGGGCCTAATGAAAAACTGTTTTTT. The chain joins TRBV4-1 to TRBJ1-4, with a tentative D call TRBD1 (5 bases). V lost 1 base and J lost 3, with 12 bases in between. Germline V CDR1 and CDR2: MGHRA, YSYEKL. The CDR3 consists of 16 residues.

The CDR3 nucleotides read TGCGCCAGCAGCTTGGCGACAGGGGGCGTGGACGGTGAGCAGTTCTTC. It codes for CASSLATGGVDGEQFF. The chain couples TRBV5-1 to TRBJ2-1, with 10 bases matching TRBD1. The CDR3 sequence is 16 residues long. Germline assignment: CDR1 SGHRS and CDR2 YFSETQ. Trimming removed 0 bases from V and 9 bases from J; junction bases left unmatched: 9.

This clonotype was detected a few times. V and J are TRBV2 and TRBJ2-1; 9 bases agree with TRBD2. The CDR3 sequence is 13 residues long. The germline gives CDR1 SNHLY, CDR2 FYNNEI. The ends lost 7 bases at V and 7 bases at J; junction bases unmatched: 5. CDR3 sequence: CASMQRGANEQFF. For the CDR3, the DNA is TGTGCCAGCATGCAGCGGGGGGCGAATGAGCAGTTCTTC.

Many counts were recorded for this clonotype. The genes are TRBV20-1 and TRBJ2-1; D might be TRBD1 or TRBD2, each matching 6 bases. Trimming cost V 0 bases and J 3 bases, with 15 bases left between them. Germline V gene data show CDR1 as DFQATT and CDR2 as SNEGSKA (reference sequence). This CDR3 has 16 amino acids. CDR3 DNA: TGCAGTGCTAGAGATCTTACCGGGGGCAACTACAATGAGCAGTTCTTC. As protein: CSARDLTGGNYNEQFF.

This clonotype has only a few counts. The rearrangement links TRBV11-3 to TRBJ1-5; weak D call: TRBD1 (6 bases). Trimming shortened V by 6 bases and J by 0 bases, and 15 bases separated the two germline ends. Germline V lookup: CDR1 SGHNT, CDR2 YENEEA. The CDR3 extends over 16 amino acids. The CDR3 here is CASSFRDTPSNQPQHF. CDR3 coding DNA: TGTGCCAGCAGTTTTCGGGACACCCCTAGCAATCAGCCCCAGCATTTT.

This clonotype came up a few times. The chain employs TRBV7-7 and TRBJ1-4, with TRBD1 matching 7 bases. Germline-derived CDR1 and CDR2 are SSHAT and FNYEAQ (reference sequence). The length of the CDR3 is 14 residues. V was clipped by 5 bases and J by 7 bases; unmatched bases: 7. The CDR3 loop reads CASSPDRAAEKLFF. As DNA, the CDR3 is TGTGCCAGCAGCCCCGACAGGGCCGCTGAAAAACTGTTTTTT.